A selection of T cell receptor beta chains follows, all from one sample in a study of T cells in Graves' hyperthyroidism and ophthalmopathy. TCRdb independently ran MiXCR on the multiplex PCR reads; one entry per CDR3 protein. The data show 300,000 to 450,000 distinct CDR3 sequences, with about a fifth seen just once and 40% held by the top ten. Specimen: blood. The origin of the receptors is a man between 18 and 35 years old with Graves' ophthalmopathy. Both conserved end residues are part of each CDR3. D genes are given only for firm matches. Rows may omit the clone size; those that give it use once, few, many or a size class.

cdr3_nt cdr3_aa d_call clone_size j_call v_call
TGTGCCAGCAGTTTCGTCGGATATCTGAGCGGGGTTTTGGAGAATGAGCAGTTCTTC CASSFVGYLSGVLENEQFF TRBD2 many TRBJ2-1 TRBV12-3/TRBV12-4
TGTGCCAGCAGCCATCGATTAGTAGGCACCCATCCCTACGAGCAGTACTTC CASSHRLVGTHPYEQYF . many TRBJ2-7 TRBV3-1
TGCGCCAGCAGCTTGGAAAGTCGAAGAGAGCAGGGAGCTTTCTTT CASSLESRREQGAFF . many TRBJ1-1 TRBV5-1
TGCGCCAGCAGCTTGGAGTCCTACGAGCAGTACTTC CASSLESYEQYF . many TRBJ2-7 TRBV5-1
TGCGCCAGCAGCCTGACCGGGACCCCAAGGGGCTACACCTTC CASSLTGTPRGYTF . . TRBJ1-2 TRBV4-1
TGTGCCAGCAGACCTCAGGAGGGTCACGGGGAGCTGTTTTTT CASRPQEGHGELFF . many TRBJ2-2 TRBV12-3/TRBV12-4
TGTGCCAGCACCCCGAGCCATGTGGATGAGCAGTTCTTC CASTPSHVDEQFF . many TRBJ2-1 TRBV12-3/TRBV12-4
TGTGCCAGCAGTCCGCTCCGACAGGGGGGCGGCTACACCTTC CASSPLRQGGGYTF TRBD1 . TRBJ1-2 TRBV27
TGTGCCAGCAGGAGGGGACCCTCCTACGAGCAGTACTTC CASRRGPSYEQYF . many TRBJ2-7 TRBV11-1
TGTGCCAGCAGCCAGACGTTCTCCGCGGTCTATGGCTACACCTTC CASSQTFSAVYGYTF . many TRBJ1-2 TRBV28
TGTGCCAGCTCTCATGACGAGGGATTATACGAGCAGTACTTC CASSHDEGLYEQYF . few TRBJ2-7 TRBV18
TGTGCCAGCAGCCGGGACCTGAACACTGAAGCTTTCTTT CASSRDLNTEAFF . many TRBJ1-1 TRBV11-3
TGTGCCAGCAGTCCCTCGGGGGATCCCACAGATACGCAGTATTTT CASSPSGDPTDTQYF . many TRBJ2-3 TRBV6-1
TGTGCCAGCAGTTCCGGCGGGACCTCCTACAATGAGCAGTTCTTC CASSSGGTSYNEQFF . many TRBJ2-1 TRBV27
TGTGCCAGCAGCGTATCAGGGTATGGGGCCAACGTCCTGACTTTC CASSVSGYGANVLTF . many TRBJ2-6 TRBV9
TGCGCCAGCAGCTTGGGACTAGCGGGGCACTACGAGCAGTACTTC CASSLGLAGHYEQYF TRBD2 few TRBJ2-7 TRBV5-1
TGTGCCAGCAGCGTAAGGGACAGCGATAACTATGGCTACACCTTC CASSVRDSDNYGYTF TRBD1 . TRBJ1-2 TRBV9
TGTGCCAGCAGCTCTGGGACTAGCGGGGGGGCGGGTGAGCAGTTCTTC CASSSGTSGGAGEQFF TRBD2 many TRBJ2-1 TRBV5-8
TGTGCCAGCAGCTTAGGTGACCTAGGGACGGGGGAGACCCAGTACTTC CASSLGDLGTGETQYF . many TRBJ2-5 TRBV11-2
TGCGCCAGCAGCCAAGGTCCGGGACTTCCAGGGGAAGCTTTCTTT CASSQGPGLPGEAFF . . TRBJ1-1 TRBV4-1
TGTGCCAGCAGCTTTGACGGGGAGAATCAGCCCCAGCATTTT CASSFDGENQPQHF . . TRBJ1-5 TRBV11-2
TGTGCCAGCACCTCGGGACAGGGAGCCTACAATGAGCAGTTCTTC CASTSGQGAYNEQFF TRBD1 . TRBJ2-1 TRBV12-3/TRBV12-4
TGTGCCAGCAGCTTAGAGGGAGATCGCAATGAGCAGTTCTTC CASSLEGDRNEQFF . many TRBJ2-1 TRBV5-1
TGTGCCACCGGTAACAATAGGGGGAGGGTGCAGTTGAGCTACACCTTC CATGNNRGRVQLSYTF . . TRBJ1-2 TRBV28
TGTGCCAGCGACGACAAACTAAGGGGGAATGAGCAGTTCTTC CASDDKLRGNEQFF . many TRBJ2-1 TRBV12-3/TRBV12-4
TGCAGTGCTAGGTCCCCGGGACAGGGTGGCACTGAAGCTTTCTTT CSARSPGQGGTEAFF TRBD1 many TRBJ1-1 TRBV20-1
TGTGCCACCAGCAGGGGGGGTGGGTATAGCATTCAGTACTTC CATSRGGGYSIQYF . once TRBJ2-4 TRBV15
TGCGCCAGCACTTTTTCTCGGGACAGGGGCTACAATGAGCAGTTCTTC CASTFSRDRGYNEQFF TRBD1 many TRBJ2-1 TRBV5-1
TGTGCCAGCAGCTTGGCGGCGGCCCCGGGGCAGTACTTC CASSLAAAPGQYF . . TRBJ2-7 TRBV5-4
TGTGCCACCAGCAGAGGCGTTGAGACCCAGTACTTC CATSRGVETQYF . few TRBJ2-5 TRBV15
TGTGCCAGCAGTTTCTCACGCTATAATTCACCCCTCCACTTT CASSFSRYNSPLHF . many TRBJ1-6 TRBV12-3/TRBV12-4
TGTGCCAGCACCTTGACAGGGGGCACTGAAGCTTTCTTT CASTLTGGTEAFF TRBD1 many TRBJ1-1 TRBV27
TGTGCCACCAGCAGAGATCATGAGGAGTGGGAGACCCAGTACTTC CATSRDHEEWETQYF . . TRBJ2-5 TRBV15
TGCGCCAGCAGCCAACTGAGTGCGGGGCCTCAGTACGAGCAGTACTTC CASSQLSAGPQYEQYF . few TRBJ2-7 TRBV4-1
TGTGCCAGCAGTCCGGATCCCTCGCCCCAGCATTTT CASSPDPSPQHF . few TRBJ1-5 TRBV12-3/TRBV12-4
TGCGCCAGCAGTGACCCTGGGGGGGGCACCTCCTACGAGCAGTACTTC CASSDPGGGTSYEQYF . . TRBJ2-7 TRBV10-2
TGCAGCGTTGAACCCGGGGAACAAGAGACCCAGTACTTC CSVEPGEQETQYF . many TRBJ2-5 TRBV29-1
TGCGCCAGCAGCTTCCGACTAGCGGGGGGTATGACCTACGAGCAGTACTTC CASSFRLAGGMTYEQYF TRBD2 few TRBJ2-7 TRBV4-1
TGTGCCAGCACCTCTGGGCAGGGGGCATCCTACAATGAGCAGTTCTTC CASTSGQGASYNEQFF TRBD1 many TRBJ2-1 TRBV7-9
TGCGCCAGCAGCCTCGGACAGGGGGGGACTCAGCCCCAGCATTTT CASSLGQGGTQPQHF TRBD1 few TRBJ1-5 TRBV4-1
TGTGCCAGCAGTTTCCTCCATGAGGGGACGAATCAGCCCCAGCATTTT CASSFLHEGTNQPQHF . few TRBJ1-5 TRBV12-3/TRBV12-4
TGCAGCGTGGCCCAGGCACCTAATGAGCAGTTCTTC CSVAQAPNEQFF . many TRBJ2-1 TRBV29-1
TGTGCCAGCAGCGTCGAAGGAGGTAGCGGGATCGTTGATGAGCAGTTCTTC CASSVEGGSGIVDEQFF TRBD2 . TRBJ2-1 TRBV9
TGTGCCAGCAGTTCGGACACCCGCAATCAGCCCCAGCATTTT CASSSDTRNQPQHF . many TRBJ1-5 TRBV12-3/TRBV12-4
TGTGCCAGCAGACCCTTAGGGTTGGGTGGGGAGTATTTT CASRPLGLGGEYF . . TRBJ2-3 TRBV27
TGTGCCAGCACCCTCCAAGAGACCCAGTACTTC CASTLQETQYF . many TRBJ2-5 TRBV12-3/TRBV12-4
TGTGCCAGCAGCGCCTTCGGGCGGGAAGATACGCAGTATTTT CASSAFGREDTQYF . many TRBJ2-3 TRBV7-3
TGTGCCAGCAGCTCCCTAGGGGGGCAAGGAAACACCATATATTTT CASSSLGGQGNTIYF . few TRBJ1-3 TRBV11-2
TGTGCCAGCAGCATAGAAGGGGGCGAGCAGTACTTC CASSIEGGEQYF . many TRBJ2-7 TRBV7-9
TGTGCCAGCAGCGTTTCAACTAGCGTCTCCTACAATGAGCAGTTCTTC CASSVSTSVSYNEQFF TRBD2 . TRBJ2-1 TRBV9
TGTGCCAGCAGCGAGGGACAGGGTAGGGGCGGCTATGGCTACACCTTC CASSEGQGRGGYGYTF TRBD1 many TRBJ1-2 TRBV7-2
TGCAGCGCCGAGCGGACGGACGAGGGGACCCAGTACTTC CSAERTDEGTQYF . few TRBJ2-5 TRBV29-1
TGTGCCACGATCTGGGGGCTGACTGAAGCTTTCTTT CATIWGLTEAFF . . TRBJ1-1 TRBV6-1
TGCAGTGCTCAAGGGACAGGGGATCATTTCACAGATACGCAGTATTTT CSAQGTGDHFTDTQYF TRBD1 . TRBJ2-3 TRBV20-1
TGTGCCAGCCACCGGACAGCCACATCCTACGAGCAGTACTTC CASHRTATSYEQYF . many TRBJ2-7 TRBV5-8
TGTGCCAGCAGTCTCGGGACCGAAAAACTGTTTTTT CASSLGTEKLFF . many TRBJ1-4 TRBV5-6
TGTGCCAGCAGCCAAGGGCGTCCGATGGCGGGGGAGTACGAGCAGTACTTC CASSQGRPMAGEYEQYF TRBD2 . TRBJ2-7 TRBV14
TGTGCCAGCAGCTCCCTCCCCGGGACAGGGGGCGCATTTGGGGCCAACGTCCTGACTTTC CASSSLPGTGGAFGANVLTF TRBD1 few TRBJ2-6 TRBV5-5
TGCGCCACTCGGAATAGCGGGGGGGCGTACCAAGAGACCCAGTACTTC CATRNSGGAYQETQYF TRBD2 . TRBJ2-5 TRBV10-2
TGCGCCAGCAGCTTGGGCCAGGCAACAGATACGCAGTATTTT CASSLGQATDTQYF . many TRBJ2-3 TRBV5-1